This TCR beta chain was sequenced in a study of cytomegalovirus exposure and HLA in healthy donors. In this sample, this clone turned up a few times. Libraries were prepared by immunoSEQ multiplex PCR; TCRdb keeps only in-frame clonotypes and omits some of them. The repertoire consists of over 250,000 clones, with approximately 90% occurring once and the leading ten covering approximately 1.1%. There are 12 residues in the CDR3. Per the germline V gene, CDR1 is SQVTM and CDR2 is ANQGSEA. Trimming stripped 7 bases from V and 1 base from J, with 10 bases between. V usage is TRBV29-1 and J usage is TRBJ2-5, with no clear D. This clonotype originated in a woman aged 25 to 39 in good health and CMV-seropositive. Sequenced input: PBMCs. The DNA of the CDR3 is TGCAGCGACCTGGGCTTCCAAGAGACCCAGTACTTC. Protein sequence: CSDLGFQETQYF.